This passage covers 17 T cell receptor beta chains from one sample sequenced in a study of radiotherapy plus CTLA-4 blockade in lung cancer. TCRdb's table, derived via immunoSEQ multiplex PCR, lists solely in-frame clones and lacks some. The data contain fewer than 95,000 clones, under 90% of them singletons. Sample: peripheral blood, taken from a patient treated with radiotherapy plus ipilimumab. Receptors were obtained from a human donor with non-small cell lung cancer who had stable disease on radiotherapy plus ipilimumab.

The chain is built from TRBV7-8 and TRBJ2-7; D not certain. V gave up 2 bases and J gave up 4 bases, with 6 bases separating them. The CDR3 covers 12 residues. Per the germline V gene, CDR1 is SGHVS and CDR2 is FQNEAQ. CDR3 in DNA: TGTGCCAGCAGCTTAAGCAGTTACGAGCAGTACTTC. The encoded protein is CASSLSSYEQYF.

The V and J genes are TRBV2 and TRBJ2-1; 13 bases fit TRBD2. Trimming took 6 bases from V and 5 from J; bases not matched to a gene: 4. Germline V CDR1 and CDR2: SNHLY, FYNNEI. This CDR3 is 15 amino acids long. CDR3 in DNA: TGTGCCAGCAGGGAGACTAGCGGGGGGAACAATGAGCAGTTCTTC. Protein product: CASRETSGGNNEQFF.

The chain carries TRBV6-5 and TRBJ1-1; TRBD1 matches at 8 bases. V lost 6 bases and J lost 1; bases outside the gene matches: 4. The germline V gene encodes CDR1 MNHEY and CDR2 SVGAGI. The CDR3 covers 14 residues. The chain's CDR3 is CASSHDRGNTEAFF. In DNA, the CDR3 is TGTGCCAGCAGCCACGACAGGGGGAACACTGAAGCTTTCTTT.

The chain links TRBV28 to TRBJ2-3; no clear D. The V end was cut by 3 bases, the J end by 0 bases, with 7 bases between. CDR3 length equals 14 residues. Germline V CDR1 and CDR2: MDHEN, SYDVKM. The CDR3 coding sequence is TGTGCCAGCAGTTTCAAGACTAGCACAGATACGCAGTATTTT. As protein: CASSFKTSTDTQYF.

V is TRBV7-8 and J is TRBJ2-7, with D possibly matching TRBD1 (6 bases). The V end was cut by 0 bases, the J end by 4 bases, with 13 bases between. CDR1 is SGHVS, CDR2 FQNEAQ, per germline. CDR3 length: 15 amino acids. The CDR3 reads CASSLAPQGGYEQYF. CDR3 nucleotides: TGTGCCAGCAGCTTAGCGCCACAGGGTGGGTACGAGCAGTACTTC.

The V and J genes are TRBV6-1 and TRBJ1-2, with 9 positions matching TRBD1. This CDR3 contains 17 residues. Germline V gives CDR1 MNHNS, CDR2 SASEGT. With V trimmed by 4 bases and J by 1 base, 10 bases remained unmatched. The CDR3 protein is CASSGTGGARGNYGYTF. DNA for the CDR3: TGTGCCAGCAGTGGTACAGGGGGCGCGAGAGGTAACTATGGCTACACCTTC.

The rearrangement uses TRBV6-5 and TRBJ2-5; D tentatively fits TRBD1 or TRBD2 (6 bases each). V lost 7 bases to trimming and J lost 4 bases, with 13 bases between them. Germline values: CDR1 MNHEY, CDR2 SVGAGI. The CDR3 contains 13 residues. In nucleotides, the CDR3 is TGTGCCAGCACCCGAGGGGGAGGAGAGACCCAGTACTTC. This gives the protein CASTRGGGETQYF.

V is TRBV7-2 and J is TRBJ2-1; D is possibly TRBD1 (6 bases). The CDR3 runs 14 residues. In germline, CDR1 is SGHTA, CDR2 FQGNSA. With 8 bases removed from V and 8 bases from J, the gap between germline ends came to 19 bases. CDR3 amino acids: CASSQGPVNDEQFF. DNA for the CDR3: TGTGCCAGCTCACAGGGACCGGTTAACGATGAGCAGTTCTTC. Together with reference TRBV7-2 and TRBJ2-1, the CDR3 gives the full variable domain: GAGVSQSPSNKVTEKGKDVELRCDPISGHTALYWYRQSLGQGLEFLIYFQGNSAPDKSGLPSDRFSAERTGGSVSTLTIQRTQQEDSAVYLCASSQGPVNDEQFFGPGTRLTVL.

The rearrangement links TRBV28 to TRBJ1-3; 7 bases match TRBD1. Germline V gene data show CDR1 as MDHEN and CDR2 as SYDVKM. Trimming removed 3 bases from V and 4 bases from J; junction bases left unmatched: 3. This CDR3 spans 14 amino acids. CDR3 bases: TGTGCCAGCAGTTTTGGGACAGCCGGAAACACCATATATTTT. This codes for CASSFGTAGNTIYF.

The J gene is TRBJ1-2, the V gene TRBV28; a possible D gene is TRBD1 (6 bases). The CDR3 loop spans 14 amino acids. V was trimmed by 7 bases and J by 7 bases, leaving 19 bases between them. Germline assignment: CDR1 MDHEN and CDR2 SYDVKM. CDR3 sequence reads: CASTKSGTSGGYTF. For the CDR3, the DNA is TGTGCCAGCACCAAATCCGGGACATCTGGTGGCTACACCTTC.

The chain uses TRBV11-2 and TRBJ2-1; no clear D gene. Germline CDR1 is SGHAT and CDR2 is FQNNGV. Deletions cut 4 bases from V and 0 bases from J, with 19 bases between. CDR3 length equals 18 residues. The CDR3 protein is CASSSKTLWRSSYNEQFF. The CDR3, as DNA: TGTGCCAGCAGCTCCAAGACCCTATGGCGAAGCTCCTACAATGAGCAGTTCTTC.

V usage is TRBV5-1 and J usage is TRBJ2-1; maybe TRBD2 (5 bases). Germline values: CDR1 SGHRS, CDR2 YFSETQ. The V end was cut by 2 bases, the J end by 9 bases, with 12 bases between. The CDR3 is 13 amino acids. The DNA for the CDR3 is TGCGCCAGCAGCTTCGGACTGGTGGGTGAGCAGTTCTTC. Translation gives CASSFGLVGEQFF.

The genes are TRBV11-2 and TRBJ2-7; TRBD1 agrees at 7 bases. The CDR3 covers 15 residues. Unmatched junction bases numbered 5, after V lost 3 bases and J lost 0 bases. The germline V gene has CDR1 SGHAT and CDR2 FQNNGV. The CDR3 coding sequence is TGTGCCAGCAGCTTCGCGACAGGGTCCTCCTACGAGCAGTACTTC. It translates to CASSFATGSSYEQYF.

CDR3 sequence: CAWNGRSSYEQYF. CDR3 nucleotide sequence: TGTGCCTGGAATGGGAGGAGCTCCTACGAGCAGTACTTC. The rearrangement links TRBV30 to TRBJ2-7, with D perhaps TRBD2 (6 bases). V was pared by 4 bases and J by 0 bases, with 10 bases between. This CDR3 region has 13 residues. From germline, CDR1 is GTSNPN and CDR2 SVGIG (reference sequence). The full variable domain, rest sourced from reference TRBV30 and TRBJ2-7, is SQTIHQWPATLVQPVGSPLSLECTVEGTSNPNLYWYRQAAGRGLQLLFYSVGIGQISSEVPQNLSASRPQDRQFILSSKKLLLSDSGFYLCAWNGRSSYEQYFGPGTRLTVT.

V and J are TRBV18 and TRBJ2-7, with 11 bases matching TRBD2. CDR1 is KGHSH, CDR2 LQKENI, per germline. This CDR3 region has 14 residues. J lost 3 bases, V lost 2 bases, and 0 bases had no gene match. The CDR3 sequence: CASSPTSGSYEQYF. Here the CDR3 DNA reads TGTGCCAGCTCACCAACTAGCGGGAGCTACGAGCAGTACTTC.

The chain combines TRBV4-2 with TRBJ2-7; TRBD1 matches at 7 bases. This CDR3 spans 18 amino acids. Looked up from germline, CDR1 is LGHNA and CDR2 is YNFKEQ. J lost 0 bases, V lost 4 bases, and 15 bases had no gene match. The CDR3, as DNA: TGTGCCAGCAGCCTAGATTTATCTTCCGGGACAGTCTCCTACGAGCAGTACTTC. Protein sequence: CASSLDLSSGTVSYEQYF.

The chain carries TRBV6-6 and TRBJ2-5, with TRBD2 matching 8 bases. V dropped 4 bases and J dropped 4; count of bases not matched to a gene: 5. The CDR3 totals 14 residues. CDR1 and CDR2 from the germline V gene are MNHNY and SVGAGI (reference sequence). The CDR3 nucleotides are TGTGCCAGCAGTTCCTTTCGGGGGGGAGAGACCCAGTACTTC. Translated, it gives CASSSFRGGETQYF.